A selection of T cell receptor beta chains follows, all from one sample in a study of blood T cell repertoires in COVID-19. The data were produced by immunoSEQ multiplex PCR, yet TCRdb's version contains in-frame clones alone and is incomplete. The sample yields 200,000 or so clones, roughly 89% seen once. Source material: PBMCs or T cells enriched from blood (not recorded which). The source of these receptors is a middle-aged woman with acute COVID-19. Both conserved end residues are trimmed from each CDR3. The order of the fields is V gene, J gene, CDR3 protein.

V gene: TRBV6-2/TRBV6-3; J gene: TRBJ2-2; CDR3 protein: ASSYPAGGGTGELF
V gene: TRBV5-1; J gene: TRBJ2-1; CDR3 protein: ASVFGLGFDEQF
V gene: TRBV2; J gene: TRBJ2-7; CDR3 protein: ASSEGWGRKGYEQY
V gene: TRBV6-6; J gene: TRBJ1-2; CDR3 protein: ASTPYKRGEGYT
V gene: TRBV30; J gene: TRBJ2-1; CDR3 protein: AWSGRNEQF
V gene: TRBV9; J gene: TRBJ1-3; CDR3 protein: ASSPRGNTIY
V gene: TRBV15; J gene: TRBJ1-6; CDR3 protein: ATSRDRWGRDNSPLH
V gene: TRBV24-1; J gene: TRBJ2-2; CDR3 protein: ATRDRGPGELF
V gene: TRBV9; J gene: TRBJ2-1; CDR3 protein: ASSDRTSGIHEQF
V gene: TRBV29-1; J gene: TRBJ1-2; CDR3 protein: SVEVPTGLKSYGYT
V gene: TRBV3-1/TRBV3-2; J gene: TRBJ1-2; CDR3 protein: ASSQDPGMPYYGYT
V gene: TRBV19; J gene: TRBJ2-5; CDR3 protein: ASSIRGGKETQY
V gene: TRBV29-1; J gene: TRBJ2-7; CDR3 protein: SVEDVSSTGAGYEQY
V gene: TRBV5-1; J gene: TRBJ2-1; CDR3 protein: ASSLGTGAYNEQF
V gene: TRBV5-4; J gene: TRBJ2-5; CDR3 protein: ASSLALETGEETQY
V gene: TRBV5-8; J gene: TRBJ2-1; CDR3 protein: ASSVGTSGNEQF
V gene: TRBV11-3; J gene: TRBJ2-5; CDR3 protein: ASSLSERATQY
V gene: TRBV6-5; J gene: TRBJ2-7; CDR3 protein: ASRQRQVPYEQY
V gene: TRBV29-1; J gene: TRBJ2-7; CDR3 protein: SVESGTGYEQY
V gene: TRBV7-2; J gene: TRBJ2-1; CDR3 protein: ASSQGTSGLPAVYEQF
V gene: TRBV19; J gene: TRBJ1-2; CDR3 protein: ASSNPGQGAESYGYT
V gene: TRBV3-1/TRBV3-2; J gene: TRBJ1-4; CDR3 protein: ASSQAFRGLATNEKLF
V gene: TRBV19; J gene: TRBJ2-5; CDR3 protein: ASSTPSETQY
V gene: TRBV14; J gene: TRBJ1-1; CDR3 protein: ASSQDAGNTEAF
V gene: TRBV6-1; J gene: TRBJ1-5; CDR3 protein: ASSGAGIDVPNQPQH
V gene: TRBV30; J gene: TRBJ1-2; CDR3 protein: AWRRTGNNYGYT
V gene: TRBV2; J gene: TRBJ1-5; CDR3 protein: ASSGQGNQPQH
V gene: TRBV27; J gene: TRBJ2-5; CDR3 protein: ASSSGLARSKRWETQY
V gene: TRBV19; J gene: TRBJ1-6; CDR3 protein: ASSIVAGLDSPLH
V gene: TRBV10-3; J gene: TRBJ2-7; CDR3 protein: ATRSSGGSYEQY
V gene: TRBV15; J gene: TRBJ1-2; CDR3 protein: ATSRGKGWYGGYT
V gene: TRBV19; J gene: TRBJ2-2; CDR3 protein: ASSLIPGVAGGYTGELF
V gene: TRBV6-1; J gene: TRBJ1-2; CDR3 protein: ASSEQWSFGGYT
V gene: TRBV9; J gene: TRBJ2-7; CDR3 protein: ASSPNPGYEQY